The clone carrying this T cell receptor beta chain was seen many times. What it binds is unknown. The record originates from a study of neurological immune-mediated disorders. Findings and limits, study-wide: Because no CDR3 amino acid sequences were shared across subjects by expanded clones, private repertoires were suggested in all groups.

By 5'RACE with 10-nucleotide random UMIs, the cDNA was made. Each sequencing run yielded over 170 million TCR-beta sequences from 15-18 subjects. TCRdb re-called the 5' RACE reads through MiXCR, storing one row per CDR3 protein. The sample yields just over 30,000 distinct CDR3 sequences, approximately 5.3% seen once. Sorted libraries drew on more than 850,000 CD4+ or CD8+ T cells. Germline V gives CDR1 MGHRA, CDR2 YSYEKL. The CDR3 consists of 17 residues. V was shortened by 0 bases and J by 6 bases, with 18 bases between the two germline ends. This TCR was sampled from a woman aged 50 to 65 in good health. The genes are TRBV4-1 and TRBJ2-1; D may be TRBD2 (8 bases). Sequenced: CD4+ T cells from blood. The chain's CDR3 is CASSQDISGGQTNEQFF. The CDR3 DNA reads TGCGCCAGCAGCCAAGATATAAGCGGGGGACAGACCAATGAGCAGTTCTTC.